One sample yielded the 26 T cell receptor beta chains listed below, sequenced in a study of T cells expressing NK-cell markers. For each CDR3 protein, TCRdb gives one entry from its re-call of the 5' RACE reads, without DNA. Listed are 250,000 to 300,000 distinct CDR3 sequences; more than 3.5% falls within the top ten. The sequenced sample was blood T cells: a sorted CD56 or NKG2C T cell subset, CD4+ or CD8+ T cells, or bulk PBMC T cells (not recorded which). Every receptor here comes from a woman aged 18-69 years in good health.

The chain carries TRBV11-3 and TRBJ2-1; TCRdb's D call, TRBD2, is unchecked because there is no DNA. This CDR3 has 16 residues. Germline V lookup: CDR1 SGHNT, CDR2 YENEEA. CDR3 amino acids: CASSSTGTSGTGEQFF.

The chain couples TRBV28 to TRBJ2-3; TCRdb outputs TRBD2, but without DNA this stays unchecked. The CDR3 covers 17 residues. CDR1 is MDHEN, CDR2 SYDVKM, per germline. This chain's CDR3 is CASNPSRASGRTDTQYF.

The gene calls are TRBV14 and TRBJ2-1; TCRdb designates TRBD2, a call that cannot be tested without DNA. Germline V gene data show CDR1 as SGHDN and CDR2 as FVKESK. CDR3 size: 19 residues. The CDR3: CASSQDGTSGSRRGNEQFF.

The chain uses TRBV4-3 and TRBJ2-1; the TRBD1 assignment by TCRdb is unverifiable without DNA. The CDR3 consists of 14 residues. Germline CDR1 and CDR2: LGHNA and YSLEER. This CDR3 is CASSQETASNEQFF.

The V gene is TRBV20-1, the J gene TRBJ2-5; as DNA is missing, the TRBD1 call by TCRdb cannot be tested. The CDR3 loop spans 14 amino acids. CDR1 is DFQATT and CDR2 is SNEGSKA in the germline V gene (reference sequence). The CDR3 sequence is CSARGGQVGETQYF.

The gene calls are TRBV12-3 or TRBV12-4 and TRBJ1-5; TCRdb names TRBD1, which stays unverified in the absence of DNA. The CDR3 is 15 amino acids. This chain's CDR3 is CASSLLTGNNQPQHF.

The CDR3 protein is CASSLMGAQSPLHF. The chain is built from TRBV7-9 and TRBJ1-6; TCRdb returns TRBD1, unconfirmable since there is no DNA. The CDR3 runs to 14 residues. Per the germline V gene, CDR1 is SEHNR and CDR2 is FQNEAQ (reference sequence). Full variable domain (missing parts from reference TRBV7-9 and TRBJ1-6): DTGVSQNPRHKITKRGQNVTFRCDPISEHNRLYWYRQTLGQGPEFLTYFQNEAQLEKSRLLSDRFSAERPKGSFSTLEIQRTEQGDSAMYLCASSLMGAQSPLHFGNGTRLTVT.

The rearrangement links TRBV5-1 to TRBJ2-3; absent DNA, TCRdb's TRBD2 call cannot be checked. The CDR3 has 14 amino acids. Germline CDR1 is SGHRS and CDR2 is YFSETQ. The CDR3 loop reads CASSSRENTDTQYF. The full variable domain, in which reference TRBV5-1 and TRBJ2-3 provide the parts outside the CDR3, is KAGVTQTPRYLIKTRGQQVTLSCSPISGHRSVSWYQQTPGQGLQFLFEYFSETQRNKGNFPGRFSGRQFSNSRSEMNVSTLELGDSALYLCASSSRENTDTQYFGPGTRLTVL.

This chain connects TRBV5-1 to TRBJ1-1. CDR3 length: 14 residues. CDR1 is SGHRS and CDR2 is YFSETQ in the germline V gene. The CDR3 loop is CASSSSTQNTEAFF.

The V and J genes are TRBV20-1 and TRBJ1-4. The germline V gene has CDR1 DFQATT and CDR2 SNEGSKA (reference sequence). This CDR3 region has 12 residues. CDR3 amino acids: CSATRKREKLFF.

This CDR3 is CASSYSSGRAEGTQYF. This chain links TRBV6-5 with TRBJ2-5; the D call from TCRdb, TRBD2, cannot be confirmed without DNA. The CDR3 is 16 residues long. Germline assignment: CDR1 MNHEY and CDR2 SVGAGI.

The V gene is TRBV5-4, the J gene TRBJ2-7; absent DNA, TCRdb's TRBD2 call cannot be checked. CDR1 and CDR2 (germline): SGHNT, YYREEE (reference sequence). The CDR3 totals 13 residues. The CDR3: CASSLGARDGQYF.

This chain uses TRBV30 with TRBJ2-7; without DNA, the TCRdb call of TRBD2 cannot be checked. CDR3 length: 15 amino acids. Germline assignment: CDR1 GTSNPN and CDR2 SVGIG (reference sequence). The CDR3 loop is CAWSAPLAGSYEQYF.

This rearrangement joins TRBV5-1 to TRBJ1-1; absent DNA, TCRdb's TRBD1 call cannot be checked. The CDR3 spans 14 residues. Germline loops: CDR1 SGHRS, CDR2 YFSETQ. The CDR3 region is CASSLDGTVAEAFF.

V gene TRBV2 combines with J gene TRBJ2-1; as DNA is missing, the TRBD1 call by TCRdb cannot be tested. Germline V gives CDR1 SNHLY, CDR2 FYNNEI. This CDR3 is 11 amino acids long. CDR3 loop: CASSGDREQFF.

This chain connects TRBV5-5 to TRBJ2-3; as DNA is missing, the TRBD1 call by TCRdb cannot be tested. Germline V gene data show CDR1 as SGHKS and CDR2 as YYEKEE (reference sequence). The CDR3 extends over 16 amino acids. CDR3 protein: CASSVQGQQFTDTQYF.

The chain links TRBV12-3 or TRBV12-4 to TRBJ1-6; TCRdb reports TRBD1, a call that lacks DNA to check it against. The CDR3 runs to 15 residues. Here the CDR3 reads CASSSGDYVNSPLHF.

The chain couples TRBV4-2 to TRBJ1-2. The CDR3 is made up of 13 amino acids. CDR1 and CDR2 from the germline V gene are LGHNA and YNFKEQ. The CDR3 here is CASSPDWSDGYTF.

This chain connects TRBV11-2 to TRBJ2-4; TCRdb's D call of TRBD2 is untestable without DNA. Germline V gene data show CDR1 as SGHAT and CDR2 as FQNNGV. The CDR3 loop spans 18 amino acids. CDR3 protein: CASSLSLAGLLAKNIQYF. Based on the CDR3 plus reference TRBV11-2 and TRBJ2-4, the full variable domain is EAGVAQSPRYKIIEKRQSVAFWCNPISGHATLYWYQQILGQGPKLLIQFQNNGVVDDSQLPKDRFSAERLKGVDSTLKIQPAKLEDSAVYLCASSLSLAGLLAKNIQYFGAGTRLSVL.

The V call is TRBV9, the J call TRBJ2-5; absent DNA, TCRdb's TRBD1 call cannot be checked. CDR1 and CDR2 from the germline V gene are SGDLS and YYNGEE. The CDR3 consists of 16 residues. The CDR3 is CASSSGTGVFQETQYF.

This chain joins TRBV5-1 and TRBJ2-1; TCRdb's assignment of TRBD1 cannot be checked, as there is no DNA. Germline CDR1 reads SGHRS; CDR2 reads YFSETQ. The CDR3 extends over 15 amino acids. The CDR3 here is CASSPGQGIYNEQFF.

The J gene is TRBJ1-2, the V gene TRBV7-2; TCRdb names TRBD1, which stays unverified in the absence of DNA. Germline values: CDR1 SGHTA, CDR2 FQGNSA. This CDR3 is 15 amino acids long. The CDR3 reads CASSIGQLTNYGYTF.

The J gene is TRBJ2-1, the V gene TRBV29-1; TCRdb outputs TRBD2, but without DNA this stays unchecked. The V gene's germline CDR1 is SQVTM and CDR2 ANQGSEA. This CDR3 contains 14 residues. The CDR3 region is CSATTRKTDSEQFF.

The J gene is TRBJ2-3, the V gene TRBV5-1; there is no DNA to check the TCRdb D call of TRBD2. The CDR3 is 15 residues long. Germline CDR1 is SGHRS and CDR2 is YFSETQ. Here the CDR3 reads CASSMTSGRSDTQYF.

The chain employs TRBV29-1 and TRBJ2-3; no DNA is available, so the TRBD1 call from TCRdb remains unchecked. In germline, CDR1 is SQVTM, CDR2 ANQGSEA. CDR3 length: 12 residues. CDR3 residues: CSVEENRDTQYF.

This rearrangement joins TRBV25-1 to TRBJ2-3; checking the TCRdb D call of TRBD1 is not possible without DNA. CDR1 and CDR2 from the germline V gene are MGHDK and SYGVNS. CDR3 length: 18 residues. This chain's CDR3 is CASSPTRTRGPSTDTQYF.